These 17 T cell receptor beta chains share one sample of origin, sequenced in a study of brain T cells in children with intractable seizures. Data came from immunoSEQ multiplex PCR; TCRdb stores just in-frame clones and leaves some out. The data contain hundreds of thousands of clones, over 85% of them seen just once; the ten biggest clones take up roughly 5.7%. Time point specified: blood from clinic visit 5 months post-surgery; TSC patient then seizure free. Source: peripheral blood, taken about 5 months after surgery. The receptors were gathered from a boy younger than two with tuberous sclerosis and intractable seizures.

CDR3 in amino acids: CASSLEEWGDEQYF. The CDR3 nucleotides read TGTGCCAGCAGCTTGGAGGAGTGGGGCGACGAGCAGTACTTC. The chain uses TRBV5-5 and TRBJ2-7; D perhaps matches TRBD1 (5 bases). The CDR3 length is 14 residues. Germline loops: CDR1 SGHKS, CDR2 YYEKEE (reference sequence). V was shortened by 0 bases and J by 5 bases, with 12 bases between the two germline ends. Variable domain in full (rest from reference TRBV5-5 and TRBJ2-7): DAGVTQSPTHLIKTRGQQVTLRCSPISGHKSVSWYQQVLGQGPQFIFQYYEKEERGRGNFPDRFSARQFPNYSSELNVNALLLGDSALYLCASSLEEWGDEQYFGPGTRLTVT.

This rearrangement joins TRBV7-3 to TRBJ2-1; 10 bases map to TRBD2. Per germline, CDR1 SGHTA and CDR2 FQGTGA. CDR3 length: 18 amino acids. V was clipped by 5 bases and J by 1 base; unmatched bases: 11. The CDR3 nucleotides read TGTGCCAGCAGCCGAGCGGGAGGGCCGCCAACGTCCTACAATGAGCAGTTCTTC. As protein: CASSRAGGPPTSYNEQFF.

The chain links TRBV6-5 to TRBJ1-1, with no clear D. This CDR3 region has 15 residues. V lost 2 bases, J lost 3 bases, and 13 bases lay in between. Germline V CDR1 and CDR2: MNHEY, SVGAGI. In nucleotides, the CDR3 is TGTGCCAGCAGTTACCTATTGAGGAGGTACACTGAAGCTTTCTTT. Protein: CASSYLLRRYTEAFF.

The V gene is TRBV6-7, the J gene TRBJ1-5, with 8 nucleotides matching TRBD1. TRBV6-7 is placed among ORFs of uncertain function. The CDR3 runs 18 residues. Trimming took 6 bases from V and 1 from J; bases not matched to a gene: 14. This CDR3 is CASSLAKSRGQSNQPQHF. CDR3 nucleotides: TGTGCCAGCAGCTTGGCTAAATCCAGGGGGCAGAGCAATCAGCCCCAGCATTTT.

The sample holds a few counts of this clone. The rearrangement uses TRBV21-1 and TRBJ2-3; TRBD2 is the table's D call, not checked against the DNA. TRBV21-1 corresponds to a pseudogene. This CDR3 contains 17 residues. Here the CDR3 reads CASSKEAVFVTQDTQYF. In DNA, the CDR3 is TGTGCCAGCAGCAAAGAGGCGGTTTTCGTCACACAAGATACGCAGTATTTT.

The chain links TRBV25-1 to TRBJ1-2; 9 positions match TRBD1. CDR3 length equals 12 residues. V was pared by 6 bases and J by 8 bases, with 4 bases of the junction left unmatched. Looked up from germline, CDR1 is MGHDK and CDR2 is SYGVNS. The CDR3 loop reads CASRETGGGYTF. CDR3 DNA: TGTGCCAGCAGGGAGACAGGGGGAGGCTACACCTTC.

The chain couples TRBV11-2 to TRBJ1-4; the D is unclear. The germline V and J ends were trimmed by 0 bases and 6 bases, with 14 bases remaining between them. The V gene's germline CDR1 is SGHAT and CDR2 FQNNGV. The CDR3 runs to 16 residues. The CDR3 here is CASSLDHRGPHEKLFF. Written as DNA, the CDR3 is TGTGCCAGCAGCTTAGATCACAGAGGGCCCCATGAAAAACTGTTTTTT.

This chain joins TRBV5-6 and TRBJ1-1; D not resolved. Between the trimmed V and J ends, which lost 2 bases and 7 bases, there was a span of 21 bases. This CDR3 spans 16 amino acids. Germline CDR1 SGHDT, CDR2 YYEEEE. The CDR3 sequence is CASSLYPDGIGGEAFF. The CDR3 bases are TGTGCCAGCAGCTTATACCCGGACGGGATTGGTGGTGAAGCTTTCTTT.

The rearrangement links TRBV28 to TRBJ2-7, with 11 bases lining up with TRBD2. The trim removed 2 bases at V and 2 bases at J, leaving 2 bases unmatched. The CDR3 runs to 15 residues. Germline CDR1 and CDR2: MDHEN and SYDVKM. For the CDR3, the DNA is TGTGCCAGCAGTTTAACGGGACTAGCGGCCTACGAGCAGTACTTC. Its protein product is CASSLTGLAAYEQYF.

V gene TRBV6-2 or TRBV6-3 combines with J gene TRBJ2-1; D is possibly TRBD2 (5 bases). Germline V gene sequence: CDR1 MNHEY, CDR2 SVGEGT. This CDR3 has 15 amino acids. V gave up 3 bases and J gave up 5 bases, with 14 bases separating them. The CDR3 region is CASSYSRGQHNEQFF. The DNA for the CDR3 is TGTGCCAGCAGTTATAGTCGCGGGCAGCACAATGAGCAGTTCTTC.

Points on this clone: The same CDR3 also results from other DNA sequences found in this sample. The chain combines TRBV7-9 with TRBJ1-3; no reliable D call. Germline loops: CDR1 SEHNR, CDR2 FQNEAQ (reference sequence). V was cut by 5 bases and J by 0 bases, with 11 bases left in between. CDR3 length: 15 residues. CDR3 bases: TGTGCCAGCAGCCTGGGAAGCGGCTCTGGAAACACCATATATTTT. Protein product: CASSLGSGSGNTIYF.

The rearrangement links TRBV4-1 to TRBJ1-2, with 10 bases matching TRBD1. The CDR3 is 17 amino acids. The ends lost 1 base at V and 2 bases at J; junction bases unmatched: 7. Germline loops: CDR1 MGHRA, CDR2 YSYEKL. In DNA, the CDR3 is TGCGCCAGCAGCCAAGTTGACTTGGGACAGGGGAACTATGGCTACACCTTC. Protein product: CASSQVDLGQGNYGYTF.

This clone was picked up a small number of times. The chain carries TRBV19 and TRBJ1-5, with 7 nucleotides matching TRBD1. This CDR3 has 16 residues. The V segment lost 1 base and the J segment 0 bases; nucleotides outside the gene matches: 3. Germline V gene sequence: CDR1 LNHDA, CDR2 SQIVND (reference sequence). The CDR3 here is CASSIGQGSSNQPQHF. The CDR3 DNA reads as TGTGCCAGTAGTATAGGACAGGGTAGTAGCAATCAGCCCCAGCATTTT. The full variable domain, in which reference TRBV19 and TRBJ1-5 provide the parts outside the CDR3, is DGGITQSPKYLFRKEGQNVTLSCEQNLNHDAMYWYRQDPGQGLRLIYYSQIVNDFQKGDIAEGYSVSREKKESFPLTVTSAQKNPTAFYLCASSIGQGSSNQPQHFGDGTRLSIL.

J is TRBJ2-7 and V is TRBV2; maybe TRBD2 (6 bases). The CDR3 totals 16 residues. Germline V CDR1 and CDR2: SNHLY, FYNNEI. Trimming cost V 2 bases and J 2 bases, with 16 bases left between them. The CDR3 sequence: CASSEPLGAGTYEQYF. In nucleotides, the CDR3 is TGTGCCAGCAGTGAACCCCTCGGTGCGGGAACCTACGAGCAGTACTTC.

The chain combines TRBV5-8 with TRBJ1-1, with D perhaps matching TRBD1 (5 bases). Per germline, CDR1 SGHTS and CDR2 YDEGEE. Trimming shortened V by 6 bases and J by 1 base, and 16 bases separated the two germline ends. The CDR3 is 15 residues long. The CDR3: CASTAWGNRNTEAFF. The CDR3 DNA reads as TGTGCCAGCACAGCATGGGGCAATAGGAACACTGAAGCTTTCTTT.

The J gene is TRBJ2-1, the V gene TRBV4-1; TRBD2 matches at 10 bases. The V gene's germline CDR1 is MGHRA and CDR2 YSYEKL. The CDR3 is 16 residues long. Trimming at V came to 0 bases and at J to 8 bases, leaving 7 bases not matched to a gene. The CDR3 region is CASSQDERGGRYEQFF. CDR3 coding DNA: TGCGCCAGCAGCCAAGACGAGCGGGGGGGCCGATATGAGCAGTTCTTC.

V usage is TRBV15 and J usage is TRBJ1-1; D unclear. This CDR3 comprises 15 residues. The germline CDR1 and CDR2 sequences are LNHNV and YYDKDF (reference sequence). Trimming shortened V by 0 bases and J by 4 bases, and 12 bases separated the two germline ends. Here the CDR3 DNA reads TGTGCCACCAGCAGAGATGGAAGGGTCTCCACTGAAGCTTTCTTT. The encoded protein is CATSRDGRVSTEAFF.